This TCR beta chain was obtained from a study of cytomegalovirus exposure and HLA in healthy donors. In germline, CDR1 is ENHRY, CDR2 SYGVKD. The V end lost 6 bases, the J end lost 0 bases, and 6 bases lay between the germline ends. The CDR3 is 13 residues long. Primers for the PCR totalled 60 Vbeta and 13 Jbeta. Some clones are missing from TCRdb's copy, which holds only in-frame ones; the method was immunoSEQ multiplex PCR. The table lists approximately 190,000 clones, around 83% of them singletons. The TCR was taken from a man aged 35 to 55 in good health and CMV-seropositive. Sequencing input: PBMCs. The V and J genes are TRBV10-3 and TRBJ1-3; no clear D gene. The CDR3 sequence: CAISTTSGNTIYF. The CDR3 DNA reads TGTGCCATCAGCACAACCTCTGGAAACACCATATATTTT.